This entry describes one T cell receptor (beta chain). The data stem from a study of shared T cell receptors in the human thymus. The assay was immunoSEQ multiplex PCR, and TCRdb's table has in-frame clones only and misses some. The sample lists hundreds of thousands of clones, 80% to 90% occurring once. A further study also used this sample, focusing on human thymus T cells.

This receptor was obtained from a boy younger than two with a congenital heart defect. The sample was thymocytes.

As DNA, the CDR3 is TGCGCCAGCAGCTTACAGGGAGTTGAAGCTTTCTTT. Translated: CASSLQGVEAFF. J is TRBJ1-1 and V is TRBV5-1, with D perhaps matching TRBD1 (6 bases). This CDR3 region has 12 residues. Germline V gene lookup returns CDR1 SGHRS and CDR2 YFSETQ. Trimming shortened V by 2 bases and J by 7 bases, and 9 bases separated the two germline ends.